The clone carrying this T cell receptor (beta chain) has at least ten counts. These data originate in a study of HIV-infected patients and healthy controls. No cell fractionation was done, so the repertoire covers all unsorted peripheral blood T cells. V was trimmed by 2 bases and J by 4 bases, leaving 12 bases between them. This CDR3 is built from 15 residues. The germline V gene has CDR1 SGHTA and CDR2 FQGNSA. Reverse transcription used approximately 500 ng RNA and constant-region primers for alpha and beta. Alpha and beta chain libraries were made separately by chain-specific third strand synthesis with multiplexing indices. In TCRdb, the 5' RACE reads were re-called with MiXCR into one record per CDR3 protein. Of some 20,000 distinct CDR3 sequences in the sample, approximately 10% were seen once.

This TCR derives from an adult in good health. This sequence joins TRBV7-2 and TRBJ1-5; possible D gene TRBD1, 6 bases. Sequenced material: blood. The CDR3 coding sequence is TGTGCCAGCAGCTTATCCACAGGGACGAATCAGCCCCAGCATTTT. Its protein is CASSLSTGTNQPQHF. Full variable domain (outside the CDR3, taken from reference TRBV7-2 and TRBJ1-5): GAGVSQSPSNKVTEKGKDVELRCDPISGHTALYWYRQSLGQGLEFLIYFQGNSAPDKSGLPSDRFSAERTGGSVSTLTIQRTQQEDSAVYLCASSLSTGTNQPQHFGDGTRLSIL.